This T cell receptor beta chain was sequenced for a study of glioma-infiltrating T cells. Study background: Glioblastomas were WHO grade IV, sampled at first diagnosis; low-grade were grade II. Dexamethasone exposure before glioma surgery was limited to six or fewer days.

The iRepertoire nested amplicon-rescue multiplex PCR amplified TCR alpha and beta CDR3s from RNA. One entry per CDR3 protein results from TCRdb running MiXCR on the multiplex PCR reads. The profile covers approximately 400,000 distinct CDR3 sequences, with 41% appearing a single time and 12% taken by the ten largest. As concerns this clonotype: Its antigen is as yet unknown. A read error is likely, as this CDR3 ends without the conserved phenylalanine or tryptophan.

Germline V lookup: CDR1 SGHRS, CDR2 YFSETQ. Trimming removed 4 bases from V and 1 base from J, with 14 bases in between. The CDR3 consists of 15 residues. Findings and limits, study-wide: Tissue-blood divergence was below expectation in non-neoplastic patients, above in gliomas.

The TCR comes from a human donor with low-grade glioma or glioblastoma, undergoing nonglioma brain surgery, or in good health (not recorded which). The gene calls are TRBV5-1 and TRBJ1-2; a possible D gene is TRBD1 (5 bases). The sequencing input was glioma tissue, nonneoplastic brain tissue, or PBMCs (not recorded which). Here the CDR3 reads CASSTSGLNNYGYTL. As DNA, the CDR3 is TGCGCCAGCAGCACCTCGGGACTAAATAACTATGGCTACACCCTC.